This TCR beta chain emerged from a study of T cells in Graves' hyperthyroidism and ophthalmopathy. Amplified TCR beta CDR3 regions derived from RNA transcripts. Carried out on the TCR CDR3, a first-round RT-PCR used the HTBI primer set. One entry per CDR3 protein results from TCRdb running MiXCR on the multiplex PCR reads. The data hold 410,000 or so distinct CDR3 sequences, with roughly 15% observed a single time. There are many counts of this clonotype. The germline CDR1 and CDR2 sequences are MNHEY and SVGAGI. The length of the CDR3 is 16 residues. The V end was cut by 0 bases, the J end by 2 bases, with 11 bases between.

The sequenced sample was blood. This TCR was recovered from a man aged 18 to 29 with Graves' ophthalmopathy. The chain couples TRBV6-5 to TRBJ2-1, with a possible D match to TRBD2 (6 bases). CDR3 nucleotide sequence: TGTGCCAGCAGTTACTCTAGCGGACTAACCTACAATGAGCAGTTCTTC. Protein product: CASSYSSGLTYNEQFF.